The sequence of this T cell receptor (beta chain) was determined in a study of chemoradiotherapy in HPV16-positive cancers. Using immunoSEQ multiplex PCR, the repertoire was profiled, and TCRdb retains in-frame clones only, with some absent. In the table there are thousands of clones, around 83% of which are singletons. This CDR3 spans 19 amino acids. Germline assignment: CDR1 SGHRS and CDR2 YFSETQ. V was pared by 4 bases and J by 4 bases, with 17 bases of the junction left unmatched. A remark on this clone: Its specificity is unknown.

Study results and limitations: Non-HPV-specific T cells did not expand in tumors during treatment, whereas candidate HPV-specific clones and E7-related motifs did. For HPV16-positive patients, expanding HPV-responsive T cells associated with longer recurrence-free survival.

The genes are TRBV5-1 and TRBJ2-7; 13 nucleotides line up with TRBD2. The sequence was collected from a human donor with HPV-associated anogenital cancer. The material was tumor tissue, obtained from a patient who underwent chemoradiotherapy. CDR3 residues: CASSLLQGSGTSGIYEQYF. The DNA for the CDR3 is TGCGCCAGCAGCCTTCTACAGGGGTCAGGGACTAGCGGGATTTACGAGCAGTACTTC.